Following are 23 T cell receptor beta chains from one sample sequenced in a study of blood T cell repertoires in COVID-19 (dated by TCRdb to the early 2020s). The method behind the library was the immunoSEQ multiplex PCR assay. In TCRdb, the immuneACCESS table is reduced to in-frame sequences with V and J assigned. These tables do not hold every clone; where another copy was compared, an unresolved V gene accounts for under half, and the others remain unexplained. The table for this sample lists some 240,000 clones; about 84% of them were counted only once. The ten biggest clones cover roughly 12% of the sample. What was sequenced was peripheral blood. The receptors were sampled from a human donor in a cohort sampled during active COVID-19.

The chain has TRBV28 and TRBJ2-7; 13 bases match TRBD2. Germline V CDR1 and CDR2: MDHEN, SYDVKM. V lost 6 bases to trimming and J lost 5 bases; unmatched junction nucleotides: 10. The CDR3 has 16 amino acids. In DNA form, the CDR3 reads TGTGCCAGCAGCCGGATCATTGGACTAGCGGGAGACGAGCAGTACTTC. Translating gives CASSRIIGLAGDEQYF.

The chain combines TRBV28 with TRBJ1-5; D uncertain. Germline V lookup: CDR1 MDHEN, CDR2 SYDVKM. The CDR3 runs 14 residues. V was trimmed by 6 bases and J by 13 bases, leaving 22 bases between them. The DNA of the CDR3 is TGTGCCAGCAGCCCCCTCCTTACCGGGATCCCTCAGCATTTT. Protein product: CASSPLLTGIPQHF. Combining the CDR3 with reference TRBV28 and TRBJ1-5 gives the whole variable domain DVKVTQSSRYLVKRTGEKVFLECVQDMDHENMFWYRQDPGLGLRLIYFSYDVKMKEKGDIPEGYSVSREKKERFSLILESASTNQTSMYLCASSPLLTGIPQHFGDGTRLSIL.

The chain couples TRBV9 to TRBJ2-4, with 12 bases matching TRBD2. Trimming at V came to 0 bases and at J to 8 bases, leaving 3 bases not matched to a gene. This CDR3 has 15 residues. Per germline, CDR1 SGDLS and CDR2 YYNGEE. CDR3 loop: CASSVGTSGNDIQYF. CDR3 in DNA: TGTGCCAGCAGCGTAGGGACTAGCGGGAACGACATTCAGTACTTC.

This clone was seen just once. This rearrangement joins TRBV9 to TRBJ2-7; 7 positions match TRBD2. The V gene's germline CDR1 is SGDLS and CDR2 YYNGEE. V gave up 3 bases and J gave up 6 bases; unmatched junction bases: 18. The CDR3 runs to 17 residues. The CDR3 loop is CASSETLGAGVFGEQYF. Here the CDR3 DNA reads TGTGCCAGCAGCGAGACCCTTGGGGCGGGGGTCTTCGGCGAGCAGTACTTC.

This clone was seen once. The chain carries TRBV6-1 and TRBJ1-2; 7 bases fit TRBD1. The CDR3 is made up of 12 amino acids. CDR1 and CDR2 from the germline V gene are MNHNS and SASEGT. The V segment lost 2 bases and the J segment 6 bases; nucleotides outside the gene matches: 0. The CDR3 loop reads CASSETGDGYTF. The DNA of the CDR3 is TGTGCCAGCAGTGAAACAGGGGATGGCTACACCTTC.

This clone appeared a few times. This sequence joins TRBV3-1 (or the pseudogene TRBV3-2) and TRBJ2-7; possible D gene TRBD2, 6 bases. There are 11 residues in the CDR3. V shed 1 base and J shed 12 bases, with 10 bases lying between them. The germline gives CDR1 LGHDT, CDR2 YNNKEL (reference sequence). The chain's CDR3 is CASSQGGVLYF. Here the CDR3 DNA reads TGTGCCAGCAGCCAAGGCGGGGTGCTGTACTTC.

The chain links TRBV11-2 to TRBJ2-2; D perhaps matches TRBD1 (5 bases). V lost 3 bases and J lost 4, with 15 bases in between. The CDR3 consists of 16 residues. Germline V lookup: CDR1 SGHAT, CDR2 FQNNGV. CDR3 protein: CASSFGAGSVTGELFF. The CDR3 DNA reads TGTGCCAGCAGCTTTGGTGCAGGGTCGGTCACCGGGGAGCTGTTTTTT.

The chain's CDR3 is CACPGLAGSNEQFF. CDR3 nucleotide sequence: TGTGCCTGTCCGGGACTAGCGGGAAGCAATGAGCAGTTCTTC. This chain uses TRBV30 with TRBJ2-1; TRBD2 matches at 13 bases. V was clipped by 6 bases and J by 6 bases; unmatched bases: 5. From germline, CDR1 is GTSNPN and CDR2 SVGIG (reference sequence). The CDR3 length is 14 residues. The full variable domain, rest sourced from reference TRBV30 and TRBJ2-1, is SQTIHQWPATLVQPVGSPLSLECTVEGTSNPNLYWYRQAAGRGLQLLFYSVGIGQISSEVPQNLSASRPQDRQFILSSKKLLLSDSGFYLCACPGLAGSNEQFFGPGTRLTVL.

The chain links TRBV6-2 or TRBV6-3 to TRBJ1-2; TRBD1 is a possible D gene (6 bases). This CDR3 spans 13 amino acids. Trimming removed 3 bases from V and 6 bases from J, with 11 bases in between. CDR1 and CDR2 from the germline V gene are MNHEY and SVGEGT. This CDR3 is CASSYVAGDGYTF. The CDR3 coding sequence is TGTGCCAGCAGTTATGTGGCAGGGGATGGCTACACCTTC.

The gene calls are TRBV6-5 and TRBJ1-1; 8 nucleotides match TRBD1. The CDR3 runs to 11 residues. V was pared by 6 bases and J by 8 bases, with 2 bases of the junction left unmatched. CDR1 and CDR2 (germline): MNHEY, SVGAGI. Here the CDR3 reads CASSRQGEAFF. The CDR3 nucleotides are TGTGCCAGCAGCCGACAGGGGGAAGCTTTCTTT.

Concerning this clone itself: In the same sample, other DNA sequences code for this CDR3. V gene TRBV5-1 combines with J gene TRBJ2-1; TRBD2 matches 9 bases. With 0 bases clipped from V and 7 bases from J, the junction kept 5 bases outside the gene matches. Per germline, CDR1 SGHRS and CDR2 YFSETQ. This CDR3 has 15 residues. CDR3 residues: CASSLGAGGPNEQFF. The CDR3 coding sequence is TGCGCCAGCAGCTTGGGGGCGGGAGGGCCGAATGAGCAGTTCTTC.

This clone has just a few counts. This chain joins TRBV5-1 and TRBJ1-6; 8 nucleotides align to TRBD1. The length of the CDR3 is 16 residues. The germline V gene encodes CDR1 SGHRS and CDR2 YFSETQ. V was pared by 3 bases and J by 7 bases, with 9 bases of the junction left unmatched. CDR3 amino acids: CASSSLDRAANSPLHF. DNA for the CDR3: TGCGCCAGCAGCTCACTGGACAGGGCGGCCAATTCACCCCTCCACTTT. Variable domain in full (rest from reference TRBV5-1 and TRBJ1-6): KAGVTQTPRYLIKTRGQQVTLSCSPISGHRSVSWYQQTPGQGLQFLFEYFSETQRNKGNFPGRFSGRQFSNSRSEMNVSTLELGDSALYLCASSSLDRAANSPLHFGNGTRLTVT.

The CDR3 DNA sequence: TGCGCCAGCAGCCAAGCCGACAGGGCACGGGAGGGCTACACCTTC. It is translated as CASSQADRAREGYTF. J is TRBJ1-2 and V is TRBV4-1; 7 bases align to TRBD1. The CDR3 runs to 15 residues. V lost 1 base to trimming and J lost 8 bases; unmatched junction nucleotides: 10. Germline lookup yields CDR1 MGHRA and CDR2 YSYEKL.

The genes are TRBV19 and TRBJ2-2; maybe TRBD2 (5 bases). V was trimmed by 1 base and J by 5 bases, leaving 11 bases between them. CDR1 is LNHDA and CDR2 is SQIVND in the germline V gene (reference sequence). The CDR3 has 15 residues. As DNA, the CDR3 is TGTGCCAGTAGTATAGGTGATAGCGTTACCGGGGAGCTGTTTTTT. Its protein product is CASSIGDSVTGELFF.

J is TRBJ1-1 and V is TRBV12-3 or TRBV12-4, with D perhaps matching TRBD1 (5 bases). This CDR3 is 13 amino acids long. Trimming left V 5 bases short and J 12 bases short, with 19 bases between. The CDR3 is CASSPSFDSRPFF. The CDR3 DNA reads TGTGCCAGCAGTCCATCGTTCGACAGTAGGCCTTTCTTT.

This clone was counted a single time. CDR3 in DNA: TGTGCCAGCAGTTTAGCGTGGGGGGACGAAAAACTGTTTTTT. Its translation is CASSLAWGDEKLFF. The V and J genes are TRBV28 and TRBJ1-4, with a weak D call TRBD1 (5 bases). CDR3 length: 14 amino acids. Germline CDR1 is MDHEN and CDR2 is SYDVKM. Between the trimmed V and J ends, which lost 2 bases and 8 bases, there was a span of 12 bases.

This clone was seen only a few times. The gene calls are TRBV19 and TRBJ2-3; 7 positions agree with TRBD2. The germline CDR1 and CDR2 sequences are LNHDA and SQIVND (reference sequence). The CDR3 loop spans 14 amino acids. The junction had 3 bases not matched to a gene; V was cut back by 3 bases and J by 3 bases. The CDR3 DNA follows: TGTGCCAGTAGTATTAGGGGAGGGACAGATACGCAGTATTTT. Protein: CASSIRGGTDTQYF. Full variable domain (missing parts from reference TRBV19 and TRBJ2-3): DGGITQSPKYLFRKEGQNVTLSCEQNLNHDAMYWYRQDPGQGLRLIYYSQIVNDFQKGDIAEGYSVSREKKESFPLTVTSAQKNPTAFYLCASSIRGGTDTQYFGPGTRLTVL.

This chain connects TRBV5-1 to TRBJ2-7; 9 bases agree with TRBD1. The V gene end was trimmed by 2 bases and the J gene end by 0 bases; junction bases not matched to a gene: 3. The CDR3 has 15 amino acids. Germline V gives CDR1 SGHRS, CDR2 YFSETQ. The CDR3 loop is CASSFGQGNSYEQYF. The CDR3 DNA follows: TGCGCCAGCAGCTTTGGACAGGGGAACTCCTACGAGCAGTACTTC.

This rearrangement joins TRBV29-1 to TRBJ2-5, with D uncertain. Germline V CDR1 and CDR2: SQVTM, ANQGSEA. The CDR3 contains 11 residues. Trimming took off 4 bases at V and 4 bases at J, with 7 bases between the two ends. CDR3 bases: TGCAGCGTTGTCCTATTAGAGACCCAGTACTTC. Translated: CSVVLLETQYF. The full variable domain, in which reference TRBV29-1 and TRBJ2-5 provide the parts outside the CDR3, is SAVISQKPSRDICQRGTSLTIQCQVDSQVTMMFWYRQQPGQSLTLIATANQGSEATYESGFVIDKFPISRPNLTFSTLTVSNMSPEDSSIYLCSVVLLETQYFGPGTRLLVL.

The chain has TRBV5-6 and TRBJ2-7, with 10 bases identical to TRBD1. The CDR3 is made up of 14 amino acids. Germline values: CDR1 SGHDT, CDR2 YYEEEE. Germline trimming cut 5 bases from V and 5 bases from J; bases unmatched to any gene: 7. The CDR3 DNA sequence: TGTGCCAGCAGGATTACCGGGACAGGGGACGAGCAGTACTTC. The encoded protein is CASRITGTGDEQYF.

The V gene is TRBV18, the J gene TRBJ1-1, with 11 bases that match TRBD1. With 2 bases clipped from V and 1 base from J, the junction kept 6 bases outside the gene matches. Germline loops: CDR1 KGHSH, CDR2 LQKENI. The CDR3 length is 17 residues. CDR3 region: CASSPGTGGRGNTEAFF. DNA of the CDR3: TGTGCCAGCTCACCAGGGACAGGGGGTAGGGGGAACACTGAAGCTTTCTTT.

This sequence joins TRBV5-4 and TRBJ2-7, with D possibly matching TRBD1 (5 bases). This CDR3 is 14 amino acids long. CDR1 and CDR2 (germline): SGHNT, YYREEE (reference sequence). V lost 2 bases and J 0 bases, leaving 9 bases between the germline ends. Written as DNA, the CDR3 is TGTGCCAGCAGCTTAGGTAGGGGCTCCTACGAGCAGTACTTC. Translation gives CASSLGRGSYEQYF.

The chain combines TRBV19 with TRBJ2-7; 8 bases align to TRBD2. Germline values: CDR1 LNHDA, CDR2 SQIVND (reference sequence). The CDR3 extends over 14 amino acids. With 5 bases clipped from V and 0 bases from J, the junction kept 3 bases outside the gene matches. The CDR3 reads CASSSREGSYEQYF. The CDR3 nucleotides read TGTGCCAGTAGTTCCCGGGAGGGCTCCTACGAGCAGTACTTC.